Listed below are T cell receptor beta chains from one sample, sequenced in a study of blood T cell repertoires in COVID-19. The assay was immunoSEQ multiplex PCR, and TCRdb's table has in-frame clones only and misses some. Found here are some 210,000 clones, 87% of them singletons; the top ten hold 10% to 13%. Sequencing was performed on PBMCs or T cells enriched from blood (not recorded which). These receptors all stem from a young man with acute COVID-19. Each CDR3 is given with its conserved first and last residue. D genes are given only for firm matches. Clone sizes are given selectively: once, few, many, or a class where the clone is expanded.

>NA|TRBV6-5|NA|TRBJ2-5
CASSYKAKETQYF
TGTGCCAGCAGTTACAAAGCGAAAGAGACCCAGTACTTC
>NA|TRBV5-1|NA|TRBJ2-3
CASSFGTTSTDTQYF
TGCGCCAGCAGCTTTGGGACAACTAGCACAGATACGCAGTATTTT
>NA|TRBV18|once|TRBJ2-6
CASSPLDGHGVANVLTF
TGTGCCAGCTCACCTCTTGACGGACACGGAGTGGCCAACGTCCTGACTTTC
>TRBD1|TRBV7-9|NA|TRBJ1-3
CASSLGLRDRAGNTIYF
TGTGCCAGCAGCTTAGGTCTCCGGGACAGGGCTGGAAACACCATATATTTT
>NA|TRBV30|NA|TRBJ2-7
CAWSRGSYEQYF
TGTGCCTGGAGTAGAGGTTCCTACGAGCAGTACTTC
>NA|TRBV10-3|NA|TRBJ1-5
CAISEVNSNQPQHF
TGTGCCATCAGTGAGGTAAATAGCAATCAGCCCCAGCATTTT
>TRBD2|TRBV7-9|once|TRBJ2-3
CASSSLAGNHHTQYF
TGTGCCAGCAGCTCACTAGCGGGGAACCATCATACGCAGTATTTT
>TRBD2|TRBV5-4|NA|TRBJ2-7
CASRGTSVDEQYF
TGTGCCAGCAGAGGGACTAGCGTTGACGAGCAGTACTTC
>TRBD1|TRBV6-2/TRBV6-3|NA|TRBJ2-7
CASSRAPGQGPSYEQYF
TGTGCCAGCAGCCGCGCCCCCGGACAGGGCCCCTCCTACGAGCAGTACTTC
>NA|TRBV27|NA|TRBJ2-1
CASGTLARSYNEQFF
TGTGCCAGCGGAACACTAGCACGGAGCTACAATGAGCAGTTCTTC
>NA|TRBV28|NA|TRBJ2-4
CASFDRTKNIQYF
TGTGCCAGCTTCGACAGGACCAAAAACATTCAGTACTTC
>NA|TRBV11-3|NA|TRBJ1-2
CASSPPAGKGLYGYTF
TGTGCCAGCAGCCCTCCCGCCGGGAAAGGTTTATATGGCTACACCTTC
>NA|TRBV7-9|NA|TRBJ2-5
CASSLVSSQETQYF
TGTGCCAGCAGCTTAGTGAGTTCCCAAGAGACCCAGTACTTC
>NA|TRBV16|NA|TRBJ1-1
CASSQGGRTEAFF
TGTGCCAGCAGCCAGGGGGGTCGGACTGAAGCTTTCTTT
>TRBD1|TRBV19|NA|TRBJ1-1
CASSSGTGGFTEAFF
TGTGCCAGTAGTTCCGGGACAGGGGGCTTTACTGAAGCTTTCTTT
>TRBD1|TRBV11-3|NA|TRBJ2-5
CASSRDRGETQYF
TGTGCCAGCAGCAGAGACAGGGGGGAGACCCAGTACTTC
>TRBD2|TRBV24-1|once|TRBJ2-7
CATSDIATSGSHEQYF
TGTGCCACCAGTGATATCGCGACTAGCGGGAGCCACGAGCAGTACTTC
>NA|TRBV4-3|NA|TRBJ2-1
CASSRASHNEQFF
TGCGCCAGCAGTCGGGCTAGCCACAATGAGCAGTTCTTC
>NA|TRBV19|NA|TRBJ1-3
CATAGTGNTIYF
TGTGCCACCGCCGGGACTGGAAACACCATATATTTT
>NA|TRBV11-2|NA|TRBJ2-5
CASSLRTAGAETQYF
TGTGCCAGCAGCCTTCGAACGGCTGGGGCTGAGACCCAGTACTTC
>NA|TRBV4-3|NA|TRBJ2-3
CASSQVGGGLTDTQYF
TGCGCCAGCAGCCAAGTTGGGGGAGGACTCACAGATACGCAGTATTTT
>NA|TRBV28|NA|TRBJ2-1
CASKGGSSYNEQFF
TGTGCCAGCAAGGGTGGGAGCTCCTACAATGAGCAGTTCTTC
>NA|TRBV27|NA|TRBJ2-5
CASSPPSGARETQYF
TGTGCCAGCAGCCCTCCATCAGGCGCACGGGAGACCCAGTACTTC
>NA|TRBV5-4|few|TRBJ2-7
CASSLAGTYEQYF
TGTGCCAGCAGCTTGGCAGGTACCTACGAGCAGTACTTC
>TRBD1|TRBV27|few|TRBJ2-7
CASRTGWHEQYF
TGTGCCAGCAGGACAGGGTGGCACGAGCAGTACTTC
>TRBD2|TRBV4-2|NA|TRBJ2-7
CASSRQLGTSGKSYEQYF
TGTGCCAGCAGCCGACAATTAGGGACTAGCGGAAAATCCTACGAGCAGTACTTC
>NA|TRBV6-5|NA|TRBJ1-2
CASSYSTTSNGGYTF
TGTGCCAGCAGTTACTCGACGACCAGTAACGGGGGCTACACCTTC
>NA|TRBV2|NA|TRBJ2-3
CASRGQTDTQYF
TGTGCCAGCAGGGGGCAAACAGATACGCAGTATTTT
>NA|TRBV24-1|NA|TRBJ2-7
CATRGTTGLISYEQYF
TGTGCCACCAGGGGAACCACAGGGCTTATCTCCTACGAGCAGTACTTC
>TRBD1|TRBV7-8|NA|TRBJ2-7
CASSALQGNAVYEQYF
TGTGCCAGCAGCGCATTACAGGGGAACGCGGTCTACGAGCAGTACTTC
>NA|TRBV13|once|TRBJ2-1
CASSLTNGSSYNEQFF
TGTGCCAGCAGCTTAACGAACGGGAGCTCCTACAATGAGCAGTTCTTC
>TRBD2|TRBV27|NA|TRBJ2-3
CAARSIAGGPPDTQYF
TGTGCCGCCAGAAGTATAGCGGGAGGGCCCCCAGATACGCAGTATTTT
>NA|TRBV7-9|once|TRBJ2-7
CASSQTRGQPNEQYF
TGTGCCAGCAGCCAAACAAGAGGACAGCCCAACGAGCAGTACTTC
>NA|TRBV30|NA|TRBJ1-2
CAWSVLPGYTF
TGTGCCTGGAGTGTACTCCCTGGCTACACCTTC
>NA|TRBV27|NA|TRBJ2-1
CASSLEGTGWKQFF
TGTGCCAGCAGTTTGGAGGGAACGGGGTGGAAGCAGTTCTTC
>NA|TRBV28|NA|TRBJ2-7
CASNPRVISYEQYF
TGTGCCAGCAATCCCCGGGTGATCTCCTACGAGCAGTACTTC
>NA|TRBV28|NA|TRBJ2-2
CASSPTQDFTGELFF
TGTGCCAGCAGCCCCACCCAGGACTTTACCGGGGAGCTGTTTTTT